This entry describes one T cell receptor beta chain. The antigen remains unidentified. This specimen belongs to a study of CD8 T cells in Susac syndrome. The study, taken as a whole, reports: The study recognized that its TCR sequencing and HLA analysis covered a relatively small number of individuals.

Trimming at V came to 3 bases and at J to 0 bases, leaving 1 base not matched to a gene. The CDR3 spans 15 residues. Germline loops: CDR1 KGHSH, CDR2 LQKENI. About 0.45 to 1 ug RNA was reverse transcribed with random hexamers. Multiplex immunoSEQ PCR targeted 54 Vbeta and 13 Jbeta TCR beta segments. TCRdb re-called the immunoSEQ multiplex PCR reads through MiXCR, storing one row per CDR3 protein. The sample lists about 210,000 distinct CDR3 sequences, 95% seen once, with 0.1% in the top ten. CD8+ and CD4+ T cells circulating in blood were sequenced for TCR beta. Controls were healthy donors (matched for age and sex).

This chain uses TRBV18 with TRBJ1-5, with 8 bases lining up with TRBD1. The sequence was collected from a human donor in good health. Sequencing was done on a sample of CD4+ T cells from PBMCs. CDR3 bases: TGTGCCAGCTCACCGGGGACAGGTAGCAATCAGCCCCAGCATTTT. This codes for CASSPGTGSNQPQHF.